The 10 T cell receptor beta chains presented below share a single source sample, sequenced in a study of cytomegalovirus exposure and HLA in healthy donors. 13 Jbeta primers and 60 Vbeta primers were used for the PCR. The table came from immunoSEQ multiplex PCR; TCRdb's copy has only in-frame clones and leaves some out. The repertoire holds 70,000 to 100,000 clones, with 80% as singletons. Sequenced sample: PBMCs. These TCRs come from a man between 18 and 35 years old in good health and CMV-seronegative.

V and J are TRBV7-2 and TRBJ1-1; 7 bases are a match to TRBD1. This CDR3 is built from 14 residues. Trimming removed 0 bases from V and 6 bases from J; junction bases left unmatched: 4. The V gene's germline CDR1 is SGHTA and CDR2 FQGNSA. In DNA, the CDR3 is TGTGCCAGCAGCTTAGCCGGGACAGTCTCTGAAGCTTTCTTT. Translated: CASSLAGTVSEAFF.

This chain links TRBV19 with TRBJ2-6; TRBD1 agrees at 9 bases. J was trimmed by 0 bases and V by 4 bases; bases with no gene match: 4. Germline V gene lookup returns CDR1 LNHDA and CDR2 SQIVND (reference sequence). The CDR3 length is 17 residues. The CDR3 here is CASSSRTGVSGANVLTF. As DNA, the CDR3 is TGTGCCAGTAGTAGTCGGACAGGGGTCTCTGGGGCCAACGTCCTGACTTTC.

The chain links TRBV6-6 to TRBJ1-1, with D hard to call. The germline V gene encodes CDR1 MNHNY and CDR2 SVGAGI (reference sequence). The CDR3 totals 11 residues. V was shortened by 8 bases and J by 7 bases, with 11 bases between the two germline ends. This chain's CDR3 is CASGLKLEAFF. CDR3 bases: TGTGCCAGCGGGCTCAAACTTGAAGCTTTCTTT.

This rearrangement joins TRBV6-1 to TRBJ1-5; possible D gene TRBD1, 5 bases. The CDR3 has 14 residues. Germline lookup yields CDR1 MNHNS and CDR2 SASEGT. The V end lost 2 bases, the J end lost 7 bases, and 12 bases lay between the germline ends. The CDR3 loop reads CASSEQGPVQPQHF. The CDR3 bases are TGTGCCAGCAGTGAACAGGGCCCGGTGCAGCCCCAGCATTTT.

The rearrangement links TRBV6-1 to TRBJ2-1; TRBD2 aligns across 9 bases. The CDR3 has 14 residues. Germline V gene sequence: CDR1 MNHNS, CDR2 SASEGT. Trimming at V came to 5 bases and at J to 5 bases, leaving 4 bases not matched to a gene. CDR3 nucleotide sequence: TGTGCCAGCAGTAGCGGGGGGATTGACAATGAGCAGTTCTTC. It is translated as CASSSGGIDNEQFF.

The rearrangement uses TRBV4-1 and TRBJ2-2; 8 bases are a match to TRBD2. CDR1 and CDR2 (germline): MGHRA, YSYEKL. The CDR3 spans 15 residues. Losses at the gene ends were 7 bases for V and 6 bases for J; bases not matched to a gene: 10. The CDR3 spells CASTSRRGGAGELFF. The CDR3 bases are TGCGCCAGCACCTCCCGACGGGGGGGAGCCGGGGAGCTGTTTTTT.

The rearrangement uses TRBV29-1 and TRBJ1-2; 10 bases are shared with TRBD1. The ends lost 4 bases at V and 4 bases at J; junction bases unmatched: 3. Per germline, CDR1 SQVTM and CDR2 ANQGSEA. The CDR3 extends over 13 amino acids. CDR3 residues: CSVGRDRGYGYTF. The CDR3 DNA is TGCAGCGTTGGCCGGGACAGGGGCTATGGCTACACCTTC.

The rearrangement joins TRBV7-2 to TRBJ2-3; TRBD2 matches at 11 bases. V gave up 5 bases and J gave up 1 base; unmatched junction bases: 5. Germline CDR1 is SGHTA and CDR2 is FQGNSA. This CDR3 region has 16 residues. The CDR3 DNA follows: TGTGCCAGCAGCCTCCTAGCGGGGGGACGCACAGATACGCAGTATTTT. Protein sequence: CASSLLAGGRTDTQYF.

This sequence joins TRBV6-1 and TRBJ2-2; TRBD1 matches 8 bases. The germline gives CDR1 MNHNS, CDR2 SASEGT. CDR3 size: 20 residues. The V gene end was trimmed by 2 bases and the J gene end by 0 bases; junction bases not matched to a gene: 14. The CDR3, as DNA: TGTGCCAGCAGTGAATACGGCAGGGGGCAATATTTCGCGAACACCGGGGAGCTGTTTTTT. Translated, it gives CASSEYGRGQYFANTGELFF.

This clone was seen once. The chain has TRBV2 and TRBJ1-2; possibly TRBD1 for D (6 bases). The CDR3 spans 14 residues. Trimming left V 4 bases short and J 5 bases short, with 14 bases between. In germline, CDR1 is SNHLY, CDR2 FYNNEI. The CDR3: CASSGAGVDYGYTF. Written as DNA, the CDR3 is TGTGCCAGCAGTGGGGCAGGGGTAGATTATGGCTACACCTTC.